These 4 T cell receptor beta chains share one sample of origin, sequenced in a study of shared clonotypes between healthy human individuals. TCRdb's table, derived via immunoSEQ multiplex PCR, lists solely in-frame clones and lacks some. The table includes under 1,900,000 clones, around 98.5% detected once. Input material: naive CD4+ T cells sorted from blood. As for subset: CD45RA+ positively selected. The receptors were sampled from a man aged 25-45 years in good health.

This chain joins TRBV10-1 and TRBJ2-5, with 7 bases fitting TRBD1. Germline V lookup: CDR1 WNHNN, CDR2 SYGVQD (reference sequence). The CDR3 totals 12 residues. V gave up 6 bases and J gave up 2 bases; unmatched junction bases: 0. As DNA, the CDR3 is TGCGCCAGCAGGGGACAGCAAGAGACCCAGTACTTC. This gives the protein CASRGQQETQYF.

This CDR3 reads CASTQPYPQGAVQYF. As DNA, the CDR3 is TGTGCCAGCACCCAGCCCTACCCGCAGGGGGCGGTGCAGTACTTC. J is TRBJ2-7 and V is TRBV28; 8 nucleotides match TRBD1. This CDR3 is built from 15 residues. The J segment lost 9 bases and the V segment lost 7 bases, leaving 17 bases of the junction unmatched. The germline V gene has CDR1 MDHEN and CDR2 SYDVKM.

The V and J genes are TRBV5-1 and TRBJ2-1, with 11 bases identical to TRBD2. The CDR3 extends over 17 amino acids. Germline V gives CDR1 SGHRS, CDR2 YFSETQ. The trim removed 2 bases at V and 1 base at J, leaving 5 bases unmatched. Here the CDR3 reads CASSLTSGRRSYNEQFF. The CDR3 DNA reads TGCGCCAGCAGCTTAACTAGCGGGAGACGTTCCTACAATGAGCAGTTCTTC.

The gene calls are TRBV7-2 and TRBJ1-2; 10 bases fit TRBD1. This CDR3 has 15 residues. V shed 5 bases, J shed 7 bases, and the junction held 10 bases outside the gene matches. Germline-derived CDR1 and CDR2 are SGHTA and FQGNSA. The CDR3 sequence: CASSGHPGTGAGYTF. The CDR3 nucleotides read TGTGCCAGCAGCGGACACCCAGGGACAGGGGCTGGCTACACCTTC.